This TCR beta chain was obtained from a study of OX40 agonist ivuxolimab in advanced cancers. The CDR3 sequence is 13 residues long. From germline, CDR1 is SGHRS and CDR2 YFSETQ. V was pared by 4 bases and J by 2 bases, with 8 bases between. Measured with immunoSEQ multiplex PCR; TCRdb has only the in-frame clones, and not every one. Of some 62,000 clones listed, more than 85% are singletons. The chain employs TRBV5-1 and TRBJ2-3; D gene uncertain. This TCR derives from an adult with an advanced solid tumor such as melanoma, head and neck, liver or kidney cancer. The specimen was CD4+ or CD8+ T cells sorted from blood, collected in a trial of the OX40 agonist ivuxolimab. CDR3 coding DNA: TGCGCCAGCAGCCCCATCAACACAGATACGCAGTATTTT. This encodes CASSPINTDTQYF.